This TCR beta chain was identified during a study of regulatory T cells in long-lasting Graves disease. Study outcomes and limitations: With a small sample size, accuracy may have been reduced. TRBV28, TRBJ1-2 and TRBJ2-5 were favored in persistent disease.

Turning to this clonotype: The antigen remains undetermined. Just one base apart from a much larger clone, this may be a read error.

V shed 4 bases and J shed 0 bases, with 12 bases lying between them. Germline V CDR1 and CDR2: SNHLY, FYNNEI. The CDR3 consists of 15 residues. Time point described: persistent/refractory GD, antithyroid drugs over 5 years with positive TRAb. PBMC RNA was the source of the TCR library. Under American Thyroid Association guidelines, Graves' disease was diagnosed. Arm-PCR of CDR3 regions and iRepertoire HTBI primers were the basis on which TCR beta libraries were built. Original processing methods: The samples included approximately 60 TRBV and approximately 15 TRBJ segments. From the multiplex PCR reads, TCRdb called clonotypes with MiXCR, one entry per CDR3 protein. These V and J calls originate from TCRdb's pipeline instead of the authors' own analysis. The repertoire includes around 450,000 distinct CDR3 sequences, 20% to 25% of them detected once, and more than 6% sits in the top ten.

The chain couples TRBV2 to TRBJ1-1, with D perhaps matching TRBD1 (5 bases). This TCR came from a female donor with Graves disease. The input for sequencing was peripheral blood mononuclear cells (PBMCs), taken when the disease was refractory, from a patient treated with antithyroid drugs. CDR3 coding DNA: TGTGCCAGCAGTGGAGCGTGGGGGGTGAACACTGAAGCTTTCTTT. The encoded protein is CASSGAWGVNTEAFF.